The rows below give T cell receptor beta chains drawn from one sample of a study of blood T cell repertoires in COVID-19. Only in-frame clones appear in the TCRdb table, and some are missing; sequencing was by immunoSEQ multiplex PCR. The sample has around 170,000 clones; about 74% are singletons. The sequenced sample was peripheral blood. The receptors come from a woman of 80 years or more with acute or convalescent COVID-19. Both conserved end residues are part of each CDR3. D genes are given only for firm matches. Size tells how often a clone was seen (once, few, many) or the class of an expanded clone, and some rows leave it out.

TRBD1,TRBV18,TRBJ1-2,.,TGTGCCAGCTCATTACCGGGACAGGGGAACTATGGCTACACCTTC,CASSLPGQGNYGYTF
TRBD2,TRBV5-1,TRBJ2-1,.,TGCGCCAGCAGCCTAAGGAGCGCGGGAGGGAATGACAATGAGCAGTTCTTC,CASSLRSAGGNDNEQFF
.,TRBV5-1,TRBJ2-7,.,TGCGCCAGCAGCGAACAGGGTTCGGAAACCAGAAAGTACTTC,CASSEQGSETRKYF
.,TRBV10-3,TRBJ2-7,.,TGTGCCATCACCAATCCCGGGCAGGGGCAGGAGCAGTACTTC,CAITNPGQGQEQYF
.,TRBV12-3/TRBV12-4,TRBJ1-1,.,TGTGCCAGCAGCTTCCAGATGAACACTGAAGCTTTCTTT,CASSFQMNTEAFF
.,TRBV7-2,TRBJ1-6,.,TGTGCCAGCAGCGGCTCTTTAGGAGGGTTCCTCCACTTT,CASSGSLGGFLHF
.,TRBV5-4,TRBJ2-7,few,TGTGCCAGCAGCTTAGGGGGCGAGCAGTACTTC,CASSLGGEQYF
TRBD2,TRBV6-2/TRBV6-3,TRBJ2-7,.,TGTGCCAGCAGTTTCCCCAGACTAGCGGGGGCACCTAACGAGCAGTACTTC,CASSFPRLAGAPNEQYF
.,TRBV11-2,TRBJ2-1,.,TGTGCCAGCAGCTTAGGCGGGAATCTCAATGAGCAGTTCTTC,CASSLGGNLNEQFF
.,TRBV27,TRBJ1-4,.,TGTGCCAGCAGTTCCCCCCCCTCAGGTGGGAAACTGTTTTTT,CASSSPPSGGKLFF
.,TRBV6-1,TRBJ2-7,.,TGTGCCAGCAGTGAGGGCCAGGGGTGGTCCGAGCAGTACTTC,CASSEGQGWSEQYF
TRBD1,TRBV6-5,TRBJ2-7,.,TGTGCCAGCAGTCCCCGGCTTGGACAGGGAACGGCGTACTTC,CASSPRLGQGTAYF
.,TRBV6-1,TRBJ2-7,.,TGTGCCAGCAGTAGCCCCCCAGGGTCCGACGAGCAGTACTTC,CASSSPPGSDEQYF
TRBD1,TRBV7-8,TRBJ2-7,.,TGTGCCAGTATGGACAGGGGGAATTCCTACGGGCAGTACTTC,CASMDRGNSYGQYF
TRBD1,TRBV28,TRBJ1-6,.,TGTGCCAGCAGGGAATGGACAGGGGGTATTTCACCCCTCCACTTT,CASREWTGGISPLHF
TRBD1,TRBV7-9,TRBJ1-1,.,TGTGCCAGCAGCTCCCCGGACAGGGGGAAGACTGAAGCTTTCTTT,CASSSPDRGKTEAFF
.,TRBV7-3,TRBJ2-5,.,TGTGCCAGCAGCCCCGGACAGAAACAAGAGACCCAGTACTTC,CASSPGQKQETQYF
.,TRBV5-8,TRBJ2-5,.,TGTGCCAGCAACGCGAATCCTAACGTAGAGACCCAGTACTTC,CASNANPNVETQYF
TRBD2,TRBV5-1,TRBJ2-7,once,TGCGCCAGCAGCCTCGGACTAGAACCCTACGAGCAGTACTTC,CASSLGLEPYEQYF
TRBD1,TRBV27,TRBJ1-1,.,TGTGCCAGCAGTTTCCTGACAGGGTGGTCCATGAACACTGAAGCTTTCTTT,CASSFLTGWSMNTEAFF
TRBD2,TRBV5-1,TRBJ2-1,.,TGCGCCAGCAGCGCGGGGGGACTAGCGGGAGGAAATGAGCAGTTCTTC,CASSAGGLAGGNEQFF
.,TRBV28,TRBJ2-2,.,TGTGCCAGCACGGGACAAGACACCGGGGAGCTGTTTTTT,CASTGQDTGELFF
.,TRBV4-2,TRBJ2-7,.,TGTGCCAGCAGCCAAGATAGTGGGACCAGGGGCCAGTACTTC,CASSQDSGTRGQYF
TRBD1,TRBV4-3,TRBJ1-4,.,TGCGCCAGCAGCCGAGACGGGACAGGGGGCGAAGAGCTGTTTTTT,CASSRDGTGGEELFF
TRBD1,TRBV6-5,TRBJ2-3,.,TGTGCCACCTCGGGACAGGGGCTGGTGAATACGCAGTATTTT,CATSGQGLVNTQYF
.,TRBV2,TRBJ2-3,.,TGTGCCAGCAGTTGGCGGGAACCTAGCACAGATACGCAGTATTTT,CASSWREPSTDTQYF
TRBD1,TRBV5-6,TRBJ1-1,.,TGTGCCAGCAGCTATCGAGACAGGGGGGGTACTGAAGCTTTCTTT,CASSYRDRGGTEAFF
.,TRBV6-2/TRBV6-3,TRBJ2-3,.,TGTGCCAGCAGTGACGCGGGACTCAGCACAGATACGCAGTATTTT,CASSDAGLSTDTQYF
.,TRBV5-1,TRBJ2-7,.,TGCGCCAGCAGCCCCGGAAATGGTGGAGGGGTCTACGAGCAGTACTTC,CASSPGNGGGVYEQYF
TRBD1,TRBV5-1,TRBJ2-5,.,TGCGCCAGCAGCTCGGGACAGGTTGGAGAGACCCAGTACTTC,CASSSGQVGETQYF
.,TRBV5-6,TRBJ2-7,.,TGTGCCAGCAGCTTGGTTGGCGGGAATTCCTTCCACGAGCAGTACTTC,CASSLVGGNSFHEQYF
TRBD2,TRBV28,TRBJ2-4,.,TGTGCCAGCAGTTCCCGACTAGCGGGAGTAGTTTTAGCCAAAAACATTCAGTACTTC,CASSSRLAGVVLAKNIQYF
.,TRBV18,TRBJ2-7,few,TGTGCCAGCTCACCCGGAGAGGGCTACGAGCAGTACTTC,CASSPGEGYEQYF
.,TRBV7-2,TRBJ2-1,.,TGTGCCAGCAGCCCACCGGCGGGGACGATCTACAATGAGCAGTTCTTC,CASSPPAGTIYNEQFF
TRBD2,TRBV7-2,TRBJ2-5,.,TGTGCCAGCAGCTCCGGAGGGACTAGCGGGAGAGAGACCCAGTACTTC,CASSSGGTSGRETQYF
.,TRBV28,TRBJ1-1,few,TGTGCCAGCAGTTTCCTCCCAGGGAACGGAGGGGCTGAAGCTTTCTTT,CASSFLPGNGGAEAFF
.,TRBV3-1/TRBV3-2,TRBJ2-7,.,TGTGCCAGCAGCCAAGATGTCGACGAGCAGTACTTC,CASSQDVDEQYF
TRBD2,TRBV5-8,TRBJ2-7,.,TGTGCCAGCAGCACCAGACTAGCGGGAGGGCCCTACGAGCAGTACTTC,CASSTRLAGGPYEQYF
.,TRBV3-1/TRBV3-2,TRBJ1-5,.,TGTGCCAGCAGCCAAGCTTCAGGGACTAATCAGCCCCAGCATTTT,CASSQASGTNQPQHF
TRBD1,TRBV28,TRBJ2-7,.,TGTGCCAGCAGTTTGGGGACAGGGGATCCCTACGAGCAGTACTTC,CASSLGTGDPYEQYF
.,TRBV5-1,TRBJ1-2,.,TGCGCCAGCAGCTTGGGAGTGGTCCTGGGCGCCGATGGCTACACCTTC,CASSLGVVLGADGYTF
.,TRBV23-1,TRBJ2-7,few,TGCGCCAGCAGTCACAGGGAATACGAGCAGTACTTC,CASSHREYEQYF
.,TRBV3-1/TRBV3-2,TRBJ2-2,.,TGTGCCAGCAGCCAGTATGGGGCGCGCGGGGAGCTGTTTTTT,CASSQYGARGELFF
.,TRBV2,TRBJ2-1,.,TGTGCCAGCAGTGAGAGTGCAGGCTACAATGAGCAGTTCTTC,CASSESAGYNEQFF
.,TRBV28,TRBJ2-7,.,TGTGCCAGCAGCGAACGGACAGAGCAGTACTTC,CASSERTEQYF
TRBD2,TRBV18,TRBJ2-7,.,TGTGCCAGCTCATGGACTAGCGGAACCTACGAGCAGTACTTC,CASSWTSGTYEQYF
.,TRBV11-3,TRBJ2-1,few,TGTGCCAGCAGCTTCAACGCTCCGGAGAAAGACTACAATGAGCAGTTCTTC,CASSFNAPEKDYNEQFF
.,TRBV18,TRBJ2-5,few,TGTGCCAGCTCACCAATCGACGCGGGGGAGACCCAGTACTTC,CASSPIDAGETQYF
.,TRBV25-1,TRBJ1-1,.,TGTGCCAGCAGTGCTTGGGGAGGGATGAACACTGAAGCTTTCTTT,CASSAWGGMNTEAFF
.,TRBV28,TRBJ1-1,.,TGTGCCAGCAGCCCCATGAACACTGAAGCTTTCTTT,CASSPMNTEAFF
TRBD1,TRBV29-1,TRBJ2-7,.,TGCAGCGTAACCGGGACAGGGGGCTCCTACGAGCAGTACTTC,CSVTGTGGSYEQYF
.,TRBV18,TRBJ2-7,.,TGTGCCAGCTCAGGGCAGTTCCCTTACGAGCAGTACTTC,CASSGQFPYEQYF